What follows are 20 T cell receptor beta chains derived from one specimen sequenced in a study of blood T cells in healthy people across ages. Primers used in a second PCR of roughly 6 to 11 cycles were a sample-barcoded 5' primer and a J-beta primer mix. In TCRdb, the 5' RACE reads were re-called with MiXCR into one record per CDR3 protein. The sample consists of 700,000 to 950,000 distinct CDR3 sequences, around 46% of them appearing once. The specimen sequenced was blood. The source of these receptors is a woman aged 55 to 70 in good health.

The chain employs TRBV28 and TRBJ2-7; D possibly uses TRBD1 or TRBD2 (6 bases each). CDR1 is MDHEN, CDR2 SYDVKM, per germline. V gave up 3 bases and J gave up 4 bases, with 13 bases separating them. The CDR3 runs 14 residues. CDR3 coding DNA: TGTGCCAGCAGTTTCGGGGGCTACTTATACGAGCAGTACTTC. Protein: CASSFGGYLYEQYF.

CDR3 sequence reads: CASSRLRYEQFF. In DNA, the CDR3 is TGTGCCAGCAGCCGCCTCCGCTACGAGCAGTTCTTC. This sequence joins TRBV14 and TRBJ2-1; D ambiguous. CDR1 is SGHDN, CDR2 FVKESK, per germline. This CDR3 contains 12 residues. The germline V and J ends were trimmed by 4 bases and 10 bases, with 11 bases remaining between them.

The chain has TRBV12-3 or TRBV12-4 and TRBJ1-2; the D gene is possibly TRBD1 (5 bases). This CDR3 comprises 18 residues. V was trimmed by 2 bases and J by 0 bases, leaving 19 bases between them. In DNA, the CDR3 is TGTGCCAGCAGTTTAAGAGCCCTCATTGGGGGAGCTAACTATGGCTACACCTTC. Amino acid sequence: CASSLRALIGGANYGYTF.

V gene TRBV20-1 combines with J gene TRBJ2-2; D is perhaps TRBD1 or TRBD2 (5 bases each). V was pared by 0 bases and J by 8 bases, with 22 bases between. This CDR3 has 17 amino acids. Germline-derived CDR1 and CDR2 are DFQATT and SNEGSKA (reference sequence). Written as DNA, the CDR3 is TGCAGTGCTAGAGATTTTGGGCAGGGACGAGGATCTGGGGAGCTGTTTTTT. Amino acid sequence: CSARDFGQGRGSGELFF.

The chain carries TRBV7-9 and TRBJ2-1; 8 bases match TRBD1. With 6 bases clipped from V and 3 bases from J, the junction kept 7 bases outside the gene matches. CDR3 size: 15 residues. Germline V lookup: CDR1 SEHNR, CDR2 FQNEAQ (reference sequence). This CDR3 reads CASRNGTGFYNEQFF. DNA of the CDR3: TGTGCCAGCAGAAACGGGACAGGTTTCTACAATGAGCAGTTCTTC.

This clonotype has only a few counts. The genes are TRBV3-1 and TRBJ1-5; 8 bases match TRBD1. The CDR3 has 16 amino acids. The germline V gene encodes CDR1 LGHDT and CDR2 YNNKEL (reference sequence). Germline trimming cut 3 bases from V and 1 base from J; bases unmatched to any gene: 5. The DNA for the CDR3 is TGTGCCAGCAGCCAGGAGGGGACAGGCAGCAATCAGCCCCAGCATTTT. Translating it yields CASSQEGTGSNQPQHF. Full variable domain (missing parts from reference TRBV3-1 and TRBJ1-5): DTAVSQTPKYLVTQMGNDKSIKCEQNLGHDTMYWYKQDSKKFLKIMFSYNNKELIINETVPNRFSPKSPDKAHLNLHINSLELGDSAVYFCASSQEGTGSNQPQHFGDGTRLSIL.

This clonotype was recorded a few times. The V call is TRBV20-1, the J call TRBJ2-5; D not certain. The CDR3 totals 13 residues. Between the trimmed V and J ends, which lost 6 bases and 5 bases, there was a span of 16 bases. The germline gives CDR1 DFQATT, CDR2 SNEGSKA (reference sequence). CDR3 sequence reads: CSAQQPPHETQYF. The CDR3 DNA reads as TGCAGTGCCCAACAACCCCCCCATGAGACCCAGTACTTC.

This rearrangement joins TRBV20-1 to TRBJ1-2; unclear D gene. Germline assignment: CDR1 DFQATT and CDR2 SNEGSKA (reference sequence). This CDR3 region has 12 residues. V was pared by 1 base and J by 3 bases, with 6 bases between. The CDR3 protein is CSARVDHYGYTF. In DNA, the CDR3 is TGCAGTGCTAGAGTGGATCACTATGGCTACACCTTC.

This clonotype was seen only a few times. The chain recombines TRBV7-9 with TRBJ1-5; D is uncertain. The V end was cut by 5 bases, the J end by 11 bases, with 13 bases between. The CDR3 consists of 12 residues. CDR1 and CDR2 from the germline V gene are SEHNR and FQNEAQ (reference sequence). In nucleotides, the CDR3 is TGTGCCAGCAGCGGCTACGGACTAACCCAGCATTTT. Amino acid sequence: CASSGYGLTQHF.

V is TRBV7-2 and J is TRBJ1-5; 11 positions match TRBD1. Trimming took 5 bases from V and 2 from J; bases not matched to a gene: 5. The CDR3 length is 16 residues. The germline V gene has CDR1 SGHTA and CDR2 FQGNSA. The CDR3 DNA is TGTGCCAGCAGCCGGACAGGGGGCGCCGGCAATCAGCCCCAGCATTTT. Its protein product is CASSRTGGAGNQPQHF.

The chain employs TRBV20-1 and TRBJ2-5, with D possibly TRBD2 on 6 matching bases. The CDR3 is made up of 15 amino acids. Germline-derived CDR1 and CDR2 are DFQATT and SNEGSKA (reference sequence). The V end lost 0 bases, the J end lost 7 bases, and 18 bases lay between the germline ends. The chain's CDR3 is CSARDVGLDTRTQYF. For the CDR3, the DNA is TGCAGTGCTAGAGATGTGGGACTTGACACCCGGACCCAGTACTTC.

This clonotype was detected only once. A single base separates this from a much larger clone, so it may be a read error. The chain uses TRBV4-3 and TRBJ2-7; 13 nucleotides align to TRBD2. J lost 3 bases, V lost 1 base, and 3 bases had no gene match. Germline V gene lookup returns CDR1 LGHNA and CDR2 YSLEER. The CDR3 runs 16 residues. CDR3 in DNA: TGCGCCAGCAGCCAAGGGAGGACTAGCGGGAGCTACGAGCAGTACTTC. This translates into CASSQGRTSGSYEQYF.

This clonotype was observed at least ten times. This chain joins TRBV29-1 and TRBJ2-1; tentatively, D is TRBD1 (5 bases). CDR1 is SQVTM, CDR2 ANQGSEA, per germline. The V gene lost 3 bases and the J gene lost 6 bases, with 9 bases spanning the gap. This CDR3 region has 12 residues. The CDR3, as DNA: TGCAGCGTTGACGCAGGGTCCAATGAGCAGTTCTTC. It codes for CSVDAGSNEQFF.

The table lists this clonotype with a count of one. This chain joins TRBV9 and TRBJ2-1; 10 bases are a match to TRBD2. Gene TRBJ2-7 matches the end of the DNA better, so the J call may be wrong. Germline lookup yields CDR1 SGDLS and CDR2 YYNGEE. This CDR3 is built from 14 residues. CDR3 bases: TGTGCCAGCACCGGGACTAGCGACTACAATGAGCAGTACTTC. Its protein product is CASTGTSDYNEQYF.

The J gene is TRBJ2-7, the V gene TRBV6-5, with D uncertain. In germline, CDR1 is MNHEY, CDR2 SVGAGI. V shed 5 bases and J shed 2 bases, with 10 bases lying between them. The CDR3 extends over 13 amino acids. For the CDR3, the DNA is TGTGCCAGCAGTAAACATCTGGCCTACGAGCAGTACTTC. Encoded protein: CASSKHLAYEQYF.

The J gene is TRBJ1-1, the V gene TRBV12-3 or TRBV12-4; D is ambiguous. This CDR3 is built from 13 residues. V gave up 8 bases and J gave up 0 bases, with 10 bases separating them. CDR3 coding DNA: TGTGCCAGCGCCCGGCAGATGAACACTGAAGCTTTCTTT. Residues: CASARQMNTEAFF.

The chain employs TRBV2 and TRBJ2-4; no clear D gene. CDR1 SNHLY and CDR2 FYNNEI come from the germline V gene. CDR3 length: 15 amino acids. V was trimmed by 4 bases and J by 0 bases, leaving 10 bases between them. CDR3 region: CASSGGNIAKNIQYF. The CDR3 bases are TGTGCCAGCAGTGGAGGCAATATAGCCAAAAACATTCAGTACTTC.

The chain carries TRBV3-1 and TRBJ2-3, with 13 bases that match TRBD2. V gave up 0 bases and J gave up 1 base; unmatched junction bases: 7. The length of the CDR3 is 19 residues. CDR1 is LGHDT and CDR2 is YNNKEL in the germline V gene (reference sequence). Here the CDR3 DNA reads TGTGCCAGCAGCCAAGATCAACTAGCGGGGGGGCCTGGCACAGATACGCAGTATTTT. This sequence encodes CASSQDQLAGGPGTDTQYF.

The chain links TRBV7-6 to TRBJ2-7, with 7 nucleotides matching TRBD1. Germline loops: CDR1 SGHVS, CDR2 FNYEAQ. CDR3 size: 15 residues. V shed 0 bases, J shed 3 bases, and the junction held 5 bases outside the gene matches. The CDR3 spells CASSLARDRDYEQYF. In DNA form, the CDR3 reads TGTGCCAGCAGCTTAGCGAGAGACAGGGACTACGAGCAGTACTTC.

V gene TRBV28 combines with J gene TRBJ2-5; TRBD2 aligns across 7 bases. Trimming at V came to 10 bases and at J to 4 bases, leaving 9 bases not matched to a gene. Germline V gives CDR1 MDHEN, CDR2 SYDVKM. This CDR3 region has 13 residues. The CDR3 region has the DNA TGTGCCACCCTAACGTCGGGGGGAGAGACCCAGTACTTC. Its translation is CATLTSGGETQYF.